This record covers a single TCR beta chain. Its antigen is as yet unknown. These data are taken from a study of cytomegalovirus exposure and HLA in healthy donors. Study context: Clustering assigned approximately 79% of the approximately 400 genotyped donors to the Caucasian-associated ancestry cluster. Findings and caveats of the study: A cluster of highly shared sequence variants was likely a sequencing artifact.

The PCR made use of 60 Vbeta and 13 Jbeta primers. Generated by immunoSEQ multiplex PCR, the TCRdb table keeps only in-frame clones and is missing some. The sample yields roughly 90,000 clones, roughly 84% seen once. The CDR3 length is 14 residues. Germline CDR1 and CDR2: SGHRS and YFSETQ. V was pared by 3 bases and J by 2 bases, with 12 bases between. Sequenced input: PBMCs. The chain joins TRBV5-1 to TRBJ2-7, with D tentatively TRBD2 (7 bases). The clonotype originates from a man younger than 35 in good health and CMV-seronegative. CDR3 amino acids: CASSSQGTTYEQYF. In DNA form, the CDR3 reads TGCGCCAGCAGCTCTCAGGGGACTACCTACGAGCAGTACTTC.